The rows below give T cell receptor beta chains drawn from one sample of a study of blood T cells in healthy people across ages. MiXCR, applied by TCRdb to the 5' RACE reads, yields one record per CDR3 protein. The table records approximately 690,000 distinct CDR3 sequences, less than 45% of them present only once. Input material: blood. All receptors come from a man older than 75 in good health. Each CDR3 is given with its conserved first and last residue. The D gene is left open where the match is weak. Only some rows state a clone size, as once, few, many or a class for expanded clones.

cdr3_nt cdr3_aa j_call clone_size d_call v_call
TGTGCCAGCAGCCGAACAATGACAGGCAATCAGCCCCAGCATTTT CASSRTMTGNQPQHF TRBJ1-5 few . TRBV6-5
TGCGCCAGCAGTGAGTCCGCGGGAGGAGTAAAGTTGCCCCAGTACTTC CASSESAGGVKLPQYF TRBJ2-7 . TRBD2 TRBV10-2
TGCAGTCCCCTGGAACTCGGCGGCCTATACAATGAGCAGTTCTTC CSPLELGGLYNEQFF TRBJ2-1 . . TRBV20-1
TGCAGTGCTATTGAGGGGCGTCTATGGGGCTACACCTTC CSAIEGRLWGYTF TRBJ1-2 few . TRBV20-1
TGTGCCAGCAGCACTAGCGGGACCCTCTACGAGCAGTACTTC CASSTSGTLYEQYF TRBJ2-7 . TRBD2 TRBV7-2
TGCAGTGCTAGAGTGGGTAGAGGGCCCACCCAGTTCTTC CSARVGRGPTQFF TRBJ2-1 . . TRBV20-1
TGCGCCAGCAGCCAGACTTACGGTACCACAGGGGTAGGGCAGCCCCAGCATTTT CASSQTYGTTGVGQPQHF TRBJ1-5 few TRBD1 TRBV4-3
TGTGCCAGCAGTACCCGGCGAGCGGGAGGAGAGACCCAGTACTTC CASSTRRAGGETQYF TRBJ2-5 few TRBD2 TRBV7-2
TGTGCCATCAGTGAAGGCGGGCGAGACCAAGAGACCCAGTACTTC CAISEGGRDQETQYF TRBJ2-5 . . TRBV10-3
TGTGCCAGCAGCTTAAGGAGTAGCGGGCTGTACAATGAGCAGTTCTTC CASSLRSSGLYNEQFF TRBJ2-1 . TRBD2 TRBV11-2
TGCGCCAGCAGCGCGGTTACAGGGGCGAATAACTATGGCTACACCTTC CASSAVTGANNYGYTF TRBJ1-2 few TRBD1 TRBV5-1
TGTGCCACCAGTGACCCCGGACTAGTAAATGAGCAGTTCTTC CATSDPGLVNEQFF TRBJ2-1 . TRBD2 TRBV24-1
TGTGCCAGCAGCCTCCAGTCGGATGGCTACACCTTC CASSLQSDGYTF TRBJ1-2 once . TRBV7-9
TGCAGTGCCAAGTTTTCAGCGGGGGGGCTTAGTGGTAGGACAGATACGCAGTATTTT CSAKFSAGGLSGRTDTQYF TRBJ2-3 few TRBD2 TRBV20-1
TGCAGTGCTAGGGATGGGATGGGAGAAAAACTGTTTTTT CSARDGMGEKLFF TRBJ1-4 . . TRBV20-1
TGCGCCAGCAGCTTACCTACGGGGTCGACACAAGAGACCCAGTACTTC CASSLPTGSTQETQYF TRBJ2-5 few . TRBV5-1
TGTGCCAGCAAAAAAACAGGGAACAATGAGCAGTTCTTC CASKKTGNNEQFF TRBJ2-1 few . TRBV6-2/TRBV6-3
TGTGCCACCAGCAGAGATAAATTGAGAGGGCGTGATTCACCCCTCCACTTT CATSRDKLRGRDSPLHF TRBJ1-6 . . TRBV15
TGCAGTGCCCCCCGCACGGGGAACACTGAAGCTTTCTTT CSAPRTGNTEAFF TRBJ1-1 few . TRBV20-1
TGTGCCAGCAGTCCCTACGAGACCCAGTACTTC CASSPYETQYF TRBJ2-5 few . TRBV6-2/TRBV6-3
TGCGCCAGCAGAGGTAATTACAGGGGCTTAAAGAACGAGCAGTACTTC CASRGNYRGLKNEQYF TRBJ2-7 few TRBD1 TRBV10-2
TGCAGTGCTAGCTCCCGGGGCTTTACCCCCTATGGACAAGAGACCCAGTACTTC CSASSRGFTPYGQETQYF TRBJ2-5 few . TRBV20-1
TGTGCCAGCAGCAATGGGGGACGAGCGGGGGGAGGGAGCGAGACCCAGTACTTC CASSNGGRAGGGSETQYF TRBJ2-5 . TRBD2 TRBV7-2
TGCAGTGCCGGCCAGACTAGCGGGGGGTCCGGTGAGCAGTTCTTC CSAGQTSGGSGEQFF TRBJ2-1 . TRBD2 TRBV20-1
TGCAGTGCTAGAGATTGGCCTAGCGGGAATACGAACGAGCAGTACTTC CSARDWPSGNTNEQYF TRBJ2-7 . TRBD2 TRBV20-1
TGTGCCAGCAGTGAGGACAGGGCCAGCACTGAAGCTTTCTTT CASSEDRASTEAFF TRBJ1-1 . TRBD1 TRBV6-5
TGTGCCAGCAGTTCACCAATGACTAGCGGGAGTGTCAATGAGCAGTACTTC CASSSPMTSGSVNEQYF TRBJ2-5 . TRBD2 TRBV28
TGTGCCAGCAGCCGCGCCGCCGGTTTGGCTAGCGGCGGCTACAATGAGCAGTTCTTC CASSRAAGLASGGYNEQFF TRBJ2-1 . TRBD2 TRBV7-6
TGTGCCAGCATGGCTAATGAAAAACTGTTTTTT CASMANEKLFF TRBJ1-4 . . TRBV2
TGTGCCTGGGAAGCCCCCTACGAGCAGTACTTC CAWEAPYEQYF TRBJ2-7 . . TRBV30
TGCGCCAGCAGCCAGAACAGCGCGGGGGGTTCCACAGATACGCAGTATTTT CASSQNSAGGSTDTQYF TRBJ2-3 . TRBD2 TRBV5-1
TGTGCCAGCAGCCAAGGGGACAAGAAAGCTTTCTTT CASSQGDKKAFF TRBJ1-1 . . TRBV3-1